The sequence of this TCR beta chain was determined in a study of T cell responses to AZD1222 COVID-19 vaccine. This clone was observed once. Germline CDR1 LNHDA, CDR2 SQIVND (reference sequence). V dropped 6 bases and J dropped 4 bases, with 13 bases sitting between them. The CDR3 is 14 residues long. TCRdb's copy holds only in-frame clones and misses some; the assay was immunoSEQ multiplex PCR. The table lists roughly 140,000 clones, approximately 90% of them singletons. Sequenced here: peripheral blood, sampled on day 0 of AZD1222 vaccination. The TCR comes from an adult in good health. V is TRBV19 and J is TRBJ1-3; no clear D. The CDR3, as DNA: TGTGCCAGTAGCCGGACGGCGGAAGGAAACACCATATATTTT. It codes for CASSRTAEGNTIYF.